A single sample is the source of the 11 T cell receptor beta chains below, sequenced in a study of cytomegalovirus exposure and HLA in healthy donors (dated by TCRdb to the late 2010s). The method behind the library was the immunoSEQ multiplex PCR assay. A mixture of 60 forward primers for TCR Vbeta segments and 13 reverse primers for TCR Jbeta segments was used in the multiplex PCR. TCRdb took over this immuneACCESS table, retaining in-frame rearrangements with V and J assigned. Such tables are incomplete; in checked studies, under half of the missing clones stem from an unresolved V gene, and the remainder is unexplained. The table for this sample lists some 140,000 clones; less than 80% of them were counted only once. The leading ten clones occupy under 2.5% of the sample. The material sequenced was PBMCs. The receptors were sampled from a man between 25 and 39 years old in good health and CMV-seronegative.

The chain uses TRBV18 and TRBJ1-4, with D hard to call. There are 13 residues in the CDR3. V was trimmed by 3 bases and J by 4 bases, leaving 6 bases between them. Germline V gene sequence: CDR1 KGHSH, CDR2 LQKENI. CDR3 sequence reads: CASSPTVNEKLFF. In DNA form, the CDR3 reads TGTGCCAGCTCACCTACAGTTAATGAAAAACTGTTTTTT.

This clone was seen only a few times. The CDR3 DNA reads as TGTGCCAGCAGTTTATTTGGGACAGGGGTCTACAATGAGCAGTTCTTC. This codes for CASSLFGTGVYNEQFF. The genes are TRBV28 and TRBJ2-1; 10 positions match TRBD1. Trimming removed 1 base from V and 3 bases from J; junction bases left unmatched: 3. In germline, CDR1 is MDHEN, CDR2 SYDVKM. This CDR3 contains 16 residues.

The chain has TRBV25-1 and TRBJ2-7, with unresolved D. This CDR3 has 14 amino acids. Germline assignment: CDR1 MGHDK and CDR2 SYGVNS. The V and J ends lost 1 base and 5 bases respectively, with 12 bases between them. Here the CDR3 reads CASSESVQNDEQYF. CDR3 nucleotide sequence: TGTGCCAGCAGTGAATCTGTACAGAACGACGAGCAGTACTTC.

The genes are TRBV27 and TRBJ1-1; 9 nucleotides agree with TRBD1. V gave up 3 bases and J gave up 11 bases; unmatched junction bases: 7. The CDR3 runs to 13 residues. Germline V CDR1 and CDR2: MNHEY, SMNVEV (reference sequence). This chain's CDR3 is CASSFQDRGNAFF. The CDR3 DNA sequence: TGTGCCAGCAGTTTCCAGGACAGGGGAAATGCTTTCTTT.

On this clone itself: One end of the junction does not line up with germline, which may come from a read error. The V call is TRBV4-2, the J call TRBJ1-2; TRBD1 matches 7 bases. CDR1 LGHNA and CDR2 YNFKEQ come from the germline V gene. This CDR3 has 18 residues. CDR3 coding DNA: TGTGCCAGCAGCCAAGATTGGGGATCCAGGGGGGACCTCTATGGCTACCCCTTC. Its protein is CASSQDWGSRGDLYGYPF.

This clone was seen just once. Here the CDR3 DNA reads TGTGCCAGCAGCACAGGACAAAGCAATCAGCCCCAGCATTTT. It yields the protein CASSTGQSNQPQHF. The chain employs TRBV6-1 and TRBJ1-5, with D perhaps TRBD1 (5 bases). The CDR3 extends over 14 amino acids. Deletions cut 6 bases from V and 1 base from J, with 10 bases between. Germline V gene sequence: CDR1 MNHNS, CDR2 SASEGT.

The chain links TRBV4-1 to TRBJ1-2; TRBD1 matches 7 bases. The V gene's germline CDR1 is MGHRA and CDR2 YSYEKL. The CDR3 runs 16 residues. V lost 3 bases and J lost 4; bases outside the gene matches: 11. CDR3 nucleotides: TGCGCCAGCAGCCAGGACCGGGACAGCCGGGCCTATGGCTACACCTTC. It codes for CASSQDRDSRAYGYTF.

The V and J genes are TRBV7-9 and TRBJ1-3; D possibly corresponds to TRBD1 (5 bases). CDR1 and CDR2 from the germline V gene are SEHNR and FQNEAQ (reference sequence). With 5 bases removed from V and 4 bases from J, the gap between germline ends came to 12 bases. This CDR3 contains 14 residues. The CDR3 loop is CASSPGGFGNTIYF. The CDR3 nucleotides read TGTGCCAGCAGCCCGGGGGGGTTCGGAAACACCATATATTTT.

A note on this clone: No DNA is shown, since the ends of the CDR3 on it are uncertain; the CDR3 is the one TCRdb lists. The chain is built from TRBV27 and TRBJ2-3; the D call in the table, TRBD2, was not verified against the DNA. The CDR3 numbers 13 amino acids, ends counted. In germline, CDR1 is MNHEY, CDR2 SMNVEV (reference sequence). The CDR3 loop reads CAYTCRFPDTQYF.

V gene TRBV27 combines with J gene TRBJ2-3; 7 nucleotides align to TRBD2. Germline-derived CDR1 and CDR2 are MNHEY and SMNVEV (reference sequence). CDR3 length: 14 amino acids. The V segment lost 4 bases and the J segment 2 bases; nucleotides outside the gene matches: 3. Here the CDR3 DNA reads TGTGCCAGCAGTTACGGGGGGATCACAGATACGCAGTATTTT. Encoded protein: CASSYGGITDTQYF.

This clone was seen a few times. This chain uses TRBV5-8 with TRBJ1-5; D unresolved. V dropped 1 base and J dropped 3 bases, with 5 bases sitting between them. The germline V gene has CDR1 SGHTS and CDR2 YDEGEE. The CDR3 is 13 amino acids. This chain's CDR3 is CASSLRDNQPQHF. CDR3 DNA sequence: TGTGCCAGCAGCTTGCGGGACAATCAGCCCCAGCATTTT.